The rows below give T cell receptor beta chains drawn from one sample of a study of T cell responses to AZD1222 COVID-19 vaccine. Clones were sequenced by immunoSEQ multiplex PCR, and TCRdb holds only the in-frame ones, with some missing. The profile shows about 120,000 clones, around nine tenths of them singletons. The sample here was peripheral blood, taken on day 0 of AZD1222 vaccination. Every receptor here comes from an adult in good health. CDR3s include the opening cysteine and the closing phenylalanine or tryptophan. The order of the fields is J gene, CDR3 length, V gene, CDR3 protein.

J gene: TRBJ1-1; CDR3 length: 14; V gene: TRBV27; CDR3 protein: CASSWGSPNTEAFF
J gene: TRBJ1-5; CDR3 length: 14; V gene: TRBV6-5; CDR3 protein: CASSYGAGGQPQHF
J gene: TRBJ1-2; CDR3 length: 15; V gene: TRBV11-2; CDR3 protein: CASSHGPTDVVGYTF
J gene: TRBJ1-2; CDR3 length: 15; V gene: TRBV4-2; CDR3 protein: CASSQEVSANYGYTF
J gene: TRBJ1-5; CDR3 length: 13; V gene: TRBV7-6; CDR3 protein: CASTIQEGQPQHF
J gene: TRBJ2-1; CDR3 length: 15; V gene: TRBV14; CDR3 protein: CASSQAGTSASEQFF
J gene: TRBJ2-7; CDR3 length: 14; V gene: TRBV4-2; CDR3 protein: CASSGLGESYEQYF
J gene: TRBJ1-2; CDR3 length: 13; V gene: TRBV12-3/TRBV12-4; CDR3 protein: CASSTQGRYGYTF
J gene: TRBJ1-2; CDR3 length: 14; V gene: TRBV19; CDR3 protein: CASPSGGSIYGYTF
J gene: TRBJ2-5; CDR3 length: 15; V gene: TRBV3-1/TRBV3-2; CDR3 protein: CASSQAGQGAGTQYF
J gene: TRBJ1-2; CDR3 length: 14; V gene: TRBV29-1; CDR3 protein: CSVATGTGGHGYTF
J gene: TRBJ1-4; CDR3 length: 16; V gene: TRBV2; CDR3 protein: CASSEFSGSRGLVVFF
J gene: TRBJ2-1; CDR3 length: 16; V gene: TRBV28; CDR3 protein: CASSLSLAGVLNEQFF
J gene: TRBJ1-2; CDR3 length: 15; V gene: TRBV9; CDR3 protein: CASSVGTASNYGYTF
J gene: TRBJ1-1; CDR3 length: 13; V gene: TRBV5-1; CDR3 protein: CASTKGARTEAFF
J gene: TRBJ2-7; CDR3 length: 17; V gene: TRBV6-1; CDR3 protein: CASSEFSGGTHSYEQYF
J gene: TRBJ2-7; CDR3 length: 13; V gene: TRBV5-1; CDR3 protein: CASSLASGFGKYF
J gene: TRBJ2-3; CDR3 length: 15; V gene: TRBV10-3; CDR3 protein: CAISESTSGGDTQYF
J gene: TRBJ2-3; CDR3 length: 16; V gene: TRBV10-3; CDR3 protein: CAIRPGTSGTTDTQYF
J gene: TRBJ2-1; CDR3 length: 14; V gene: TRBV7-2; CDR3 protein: CASSLAGGANEQFF
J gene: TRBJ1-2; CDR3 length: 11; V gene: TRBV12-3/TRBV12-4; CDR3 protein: CASSLAGGYTF
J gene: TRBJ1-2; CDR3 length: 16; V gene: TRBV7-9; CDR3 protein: CASSLAQGRENYGYTF
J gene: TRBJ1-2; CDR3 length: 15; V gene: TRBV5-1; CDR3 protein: CASSLAGGSGNGYTF
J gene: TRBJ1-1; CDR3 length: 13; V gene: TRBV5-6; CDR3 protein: CASSGTGGFEAFF
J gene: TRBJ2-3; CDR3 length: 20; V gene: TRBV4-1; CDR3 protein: CASSPEFSGGAYMSTDTQYF
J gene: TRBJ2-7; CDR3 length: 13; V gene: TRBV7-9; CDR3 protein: CASSLAQSGEQYF
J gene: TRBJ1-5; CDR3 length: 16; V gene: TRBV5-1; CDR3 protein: CASSFGTGGGNQPQHF
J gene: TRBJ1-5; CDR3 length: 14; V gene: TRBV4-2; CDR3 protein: CASSFRQQTQPQHF
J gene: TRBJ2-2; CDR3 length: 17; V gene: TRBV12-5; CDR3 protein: CASGLVPDSFNTGELFF
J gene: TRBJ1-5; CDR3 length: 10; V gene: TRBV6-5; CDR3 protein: CASSSQPQHF
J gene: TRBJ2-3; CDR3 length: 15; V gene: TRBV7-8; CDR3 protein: CASSFDRGDTDTQYF
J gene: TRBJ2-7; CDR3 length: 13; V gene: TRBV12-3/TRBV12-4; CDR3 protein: CASSPTGSYEQYF
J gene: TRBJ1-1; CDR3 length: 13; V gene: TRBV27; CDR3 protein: CASNPQGNTEAFF
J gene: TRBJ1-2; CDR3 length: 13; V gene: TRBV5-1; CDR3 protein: CASSLDRVLGYTF